This T cell receptor beta chain was sequenced for a study of tumor and adjacent non-tumor tissue in lung cancer (dated by TCRdb to the late 2010s). Describing the broader study: By cancer type, the cohort comprised some 13 adenocarcinoma patients, a couple of squamous cell carcinoma patients and 1 small cell lung cancer patient. Sequencing produced approximately 130 million productive TCRbeta reads in total, an average of approximately 4.5 million reads per sample. The approximately 15 enrolled patients, of whom approximately 10 were men and 5 were women, were aged about 31 to 85 years and were diagnosed with TNM stage I to III disease. Using bulk TCRbeta repertoires from some 16 lung cancer patients, the study set lung tumor tissue side by side with matched distant non-tumor lung tissue. TCRbeta CDR3 sequencing was performed on around 30 paired specimens, with one tumor sample and one normal lung sample collected per patient.

The library was produced with multiplex PCR. Instrument used: Illumina HiSeq 2500. TCRbeta libraries were constructed through three rounds of nested PCR with primers (Table S4) according to protocols modified from ARM-PCR. Before sequencing, PCR products in the 200-500 bp range were cut out of the gel and cleaned up using the QIAquick gel extraction kit. Per the source publication's procedure: Reads were cleaned using Trimmomatic, were merged into complete CDR3 sequences using FLASH, and were assigned to V(D)J germline segments using MiTCR. Clonal diversity was calculated as the inverse Simpson's index using VDJtools. In-frame sequences without a premature stop codon were defined as productive reads. TCRdb reworked the public reads: Q25 trimming with fastp, MiXCR clone assembly, productive beta chains retained. Every CDR3 protein is listed once, alongside the most common genes and DNA of its rows. It is TCRdb's table, rather than the study itself, that gives the V and J calls and clone size. The sample yields 60,000 to 85,000 distinct CDR3 sequences; over 65% were counted once. The top ten clonotypes cover around 38% of the sample.

The germline V gene encodes CDR1 SEHNR and CDR2 FQNEAQ (reference sequence). From its cysteine to its phenylalanine, the CDR3 spans 13 amino acids. Left in the record is the CDR3 DNA by itself, 39 bases read in frame from the first base. The paper as a whole reports these results and caveats: Significantly higher TCR diversity was found in younger patients, and higher tumor TCR diversity was associated with shorter overall and disease-free survival. Only about 15 patients were in the cohort, and the authors stated that larger samples and more detailed clinical data are needed. Peripheral blood was not sequenced, so blood TCRbeta repertoires were not examined in the lung cancer patients of the study. TCR diversity (inverse Simpson) was significantly higher in tumor than in normal lung tissue (roughly 430 vs 170, P = 0.0075, Mann-Whitney U test). The methods do not name the sequencing platform or mention unique molecular identifiers. The top 100 clones made up a significantly larger cumulative share of the repertoire in normal lung than in tumor tissue.

As regards this clonotype: The specificity of this receptor is unknown. Germline and junction disagree at one end, which may indicate a read error.

RNA was isolated from bulk unsorted tissue, and RNA quality was assessed with a NanoDrop ND-1000 and an Agilent 2100. The normal lung samples consisted of distant non-tumor tissue collected more than 3 cm from the tumor edge. All donors had newly diagnosed lung cancer, had not received prior chemotherapy, and were admitted for thoracic surgery in China between August and November 2014. Anyone who had undergone radiotherapy or chemotherapy before, or who had another cancer at the same time, was left out of the study. Pieces of surgical tissue measuring roughly 1-2.3 cm3 were kept in RNAlater solution and stored at -80 degrees C until use.

Input material: distant non-tumor lung tissue. The rearrangement combines TRBV7-9 with TRBJ1-6; confidence is insufficient to name the D gene. The clonotype was recovered from a man between 70 and 80 years old with non-small cell lung cancer. This receptor carries the CDR3 CASGFESDAPLHF. The nucleotides are TGTGCCAGCGGCTTCGAGAGCGACGCACCCCTCCACTTT.